These T cell receptor beta chains were read from a single sample in a study of cytomegalovirus exposure and HLA in healthy donors. Assay used: immunoSEQ multiplex PCR; TCRdb lists only in-frame clones, some missing. The top ten clones hold 10% of a sample with fewer than 200,000 clones, roughly 91% of them seen once. The material sequenced was PBMCs. The receptors were sampled from a woman under 30 in good health and CMV-seropositive. Each CDR3 is given without its conserved first and last residue.

v_call cdr3_aa
TRBV7-6 ASSKVGYEQY
TRBV10-3 AISEGGDANTGELF
TRBV19 ASSIRKGRQETQY
TRBV15 ATSRRVYNEQF
TRBV29-1 SAGSFPATEAF
TRBV14 ASSQETSVGRDTQY
TRBV5-6 ASSYYNPGQLNTEAF
TRBV18 ASSPLSGFNYNEQF
TRBV11-3 ASSPGLAGVSGELF
TRBV19 ASSLSGNQPQH
TRBV5-1 ASSLVGQGTDTQY
TRBV7-9 ASSQMDTANTGELF
TRBV2 ASTQGGVNQPQH
TRBV6-5 ASSSRDINQPQH
TRBV5-1 ASTRGGGTNTEAF
TRBV5-6 ASSFRDEQF
TRBV6-1 ASSASWANEQY
TRBV19 ASSTYRGFSSYEQY
TRBV5-6 ASSLGLAQYNEQF
TRBV28 ASRALWDRGLYEQY
TRBV4-3 ASSQERILSYNEQF
TRBV18 ASSPPIGVGNQPQH